This T cell receptor beta chain is from a study of blood T cell repertoires in COVID-19. The wider study: COVID-19 samples from acute and convalescent phases originated in the United States, Italy and Spain. In each case, the material was cDNA or gDNA derived from T cells, B-cell-depleted T cells, or PBMCs.

Original methodology: Scientists estimated how many nucleated cells there were by amplifying reference gene primers. TCRdb keeps only in-frame clones here, not all; method: immunoSEQ multiplex PCR. V, J and clone size derive from that table, while D and trimming were established from the DNA sequence. The table has some 130,000 clones, about four fifths seen once. CDR1 and CDR2 from the germline V gene are MNHNY and SVGAGI (reference sequence). V dropped 6 bases and J dropped 3 bases, with 18 bases sitting between them. This CDR3 is 15 amino acids long. This clonotype was obtained from a woman between 50 and 59 years old with acute or convalescent COVID-19. Sequencing was carried out using peripheral blood. J is TRBJ2-7 and V is TRBV6-6; possible D gene TRBD1, 6 bases. The CDR3 nucleotides read TGTGCCAGCAGCCCAGGGGTGACAGGACTCTACGAGCAGTACTTC. This codes for CASSPGVTGLYEQYF.